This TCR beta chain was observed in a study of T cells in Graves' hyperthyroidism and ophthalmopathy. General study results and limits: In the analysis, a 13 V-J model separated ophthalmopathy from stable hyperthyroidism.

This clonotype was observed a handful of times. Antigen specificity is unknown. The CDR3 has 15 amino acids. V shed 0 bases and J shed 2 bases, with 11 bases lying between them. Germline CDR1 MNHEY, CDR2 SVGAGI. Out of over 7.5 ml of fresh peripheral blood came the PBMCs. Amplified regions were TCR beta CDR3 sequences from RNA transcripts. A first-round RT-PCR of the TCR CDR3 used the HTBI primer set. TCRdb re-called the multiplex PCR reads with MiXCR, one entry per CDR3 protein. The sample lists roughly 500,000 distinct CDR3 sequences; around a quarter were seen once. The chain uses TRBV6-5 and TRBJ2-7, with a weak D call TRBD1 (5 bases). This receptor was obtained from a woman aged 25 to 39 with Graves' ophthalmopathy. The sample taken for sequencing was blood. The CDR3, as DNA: TGTGCCAGCAGTTACTCGTTTTCCAGGGCCTACGAGCAGTACTTC. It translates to CASSYSFSRAYEQYF.